These 2 T cell receptor beta chains were all obtained from the same sample, sequenced in a study of a mutant IDH1 vaccine in newly diagnosed glioma. These receptors have no identified antigens. The sample's time point: week 11, during vaccination. The content of each vaccine dose was 300 ug of mutant IDH1 20-mer peptide, and topical imiquimod accompanied it. The data were produced by immunoSEQ multiplex PCR, yet TCRdb's version contains in-frame clones alone and is incomplete. The sample has roughly 25,000 clones; around 80% are singletons. The sample here was PBMCs, taken from a glioma patient whose treatment included an IDH1 peptide vaccine. The source is a man aged 40-49 years with glioma.

This clone was found a few times. This sequence is one base from a far larger clone and is likely a read error. The sample has other DNA sequences that encode this CDR3 too. The CDR3 protein is CSVEGGDRGYEQYF. The DNA for the CDR3 is TGCAGCGTTGAGGGGGGGGACAGGGGGTACGAGCAGTACTTC. The chain carries TRBV29-1 and TRBJ2-7, with 11 positions matching TRBD1. Germline-derived CDR1 and CDR2 are SQVTM and ANQGSEA. V shed 3 bases, J shed 4 bases, and the junction held 5 bases outside the gene matches. This CDR3 is built from 14 residues.

J is TRBJ2-5 and V is TRBV2, with no clear D. CDR1 and CDR2 from the germline V gene are SNHLY and FYNNEI. The CDR3 covers 13 residues. The ends were cut back, 3 bases at V and 4 bases at J, with 9 bases in the middle. The CDR3 here is CASSDPLTETQYF. Written as DNA, the CDR3 is TGTGCCAGCAGTGACCCGCTCACAGAGACCCAGTACTTC.